There are a few counts of the clone carrying this TCR beta chain. Antigen specificity is unknown. The entry originates in a study of T cell clonality in common variable immunodeficiency. Findings of the study overall: In common variable immunodeficiency, TCR beta chains reportedly carried fewer deletions and N-nucleotide insertions.

Repertoires were generated with immunoSEQ multiplex PCR, while TCRdb's copy carries only in-frame clones and drops some. The profile covers approximately 64,000 clones, none occurring a single time. The sequence came from a person aged 18 to 70 in good health. Specimen: peripheral blood mononuclear cells.

CDR3 DNA, as far as it was read: TGTGCCAGTGGGCAGTCGAGCTCCTACGAG. Translated, it gives CASGQSSSYE. The entire CDR3 protein reads CASGQSSSYEQYF. The V call is TRBV6-4, the J call TRBJ2-7, with D unclear. The read gets to within 3 residues of the CDR3 end, and the germline J gene fills in the rest. The V gene's germline CDR1 is MRHNA and CDR2 SNTAGT. The CDR3 length is 13 residues. V lost 9 bases to trimming and J lost 0 bases, with 12 bases between them.